The sequence of this T cell receptor beta chain was determined in a study of blood T cell repertoires in COVID-19. The wider study: COVID-19 samples collected from the United States, Italy and Spain covered acute and convalescent phases.

Germline assignment: CDR1 SNHLY and CDR2 FYNNEI. V dropped 3 bases and J dropped 7 bases, with 15 bases sitting between them. This CDR3 has 15 residues. Authors' data handling: For nucleated cells, counts were estimated from reference gene primer amplification. Libraries were prepared by immunoSEQ multiplex PCR; TCRdb keeps only in-frame clonotypes and omits some of them. V and J calls and clone size are those listed in that table; D and trimming were worked out from the DNA. The data contain approximately 390,000 clones, roughly 86% of them singletons. The sequencing input was peripheral blood. The clonotype was recovered from a woman aged 60 to 75 with COVID-19, enrolled during active disease. The chain couples TRBV2 to TRBJ1-4, with D possibly matching TRBD1 (6 bases). The CDR3 DNA reads TGTGCCAGCAGTGATCAGGGGCAGGGTGGTGAAAAACTGTTTTTT. This translates into CASSDQGQGGEKLFF.